Listed here are 4 T cell receptor beta chains from one sample, sequenced in a study of blood T cell repertoires in COVID-19. Using immunoSEQ multiplex PCR, the repertoire was profiled, and TCRdb retains in-frame clones only, with some absent. The repertoire holds some 70,000 clones, with 85% to 90% as singletons. The specimen sequenced was peripheral blood. The receptors stem from a woman aged 80 or over with active COVID-19.

The DNA of the CDR3 is TGTGCCAGCAGCCAAACTAGCGGGAGTCAATATACGCAGTATTTT. As protein: CASSQTSGSQYTQYF. The genes are TRBV7-2 and TRBJ2-3, with 11 bases fitting TRBD2. V was clipped by 5 bases and J by 7 bases; unmatched bases: 8. The V gene's germline CDR1 is SGHTA and CDR2 FQGNSA. The CDR3 loop spans 15 amino acids. The full variable domain, with the rest looked up from reference TRBV7-2 and TRBJ2-3, is GAGVSQSPSNKVTEKGKDVELRCDPISGHTALYWYRQSLGQGLEFLIYFQGNSAPDKSGLPSDRFSAERTGGSVSTLTIQRTQQEDSAVYLCASSQTSGSQYTQYFGPGTRLTVL.

The chain recombines TRBV3-1 (or the pseudogene TRBV3-2) with TRBJ2-1, with D hard to call. The CDR3 runs to 18 residues. The germline CDR1 and CDR2 sequences are LGHDT and YNNKEL (reference sequence). V was clipped by 3 bases and J by 4 bases, with 22 bases between them. The CDR3 region has the DNA TGTGCCAGCAGCCATCAGACGGGTCCAATGTCCACGTACAATGAGCAGTTCTTC. Protein sequence: CASSHQTGPMSTYNEQFF.

The genes are TRBV7-8 and TRBJ1-3; D call uncertain. The CDR3 covers 16 residues. Trimming took 5 bases from V and 0 from J, leaving 14 bases between them. From germline, CDR1 is SGHVS and CDR2 FQNEAQ. CDR3 sequence: CASSRGRVGSGNTIYF. The CDR3 DNA sequence: TGTGCCAGCAGCCGAGGGAGGGTGGGCTCTGGAAACACCATATATTTT.

The chain is built from TRBV20-1 and TRBJ2-3; D may be TRBD2 (5 bases). V was trimmed by 3 bases and J by 1 base, leaving 11 bases between them. Germline CDR1 is DFQATT and CDR2 is SNEGSKA (reference sequence). The CDR3 contains 14 residues. The CDR3: CSASLSGGTDTQYF. The CDR3 coding sequence is TGCAGTGCTAGTCTGAGCGGTGGCACAGATACGCAGTATTTT.